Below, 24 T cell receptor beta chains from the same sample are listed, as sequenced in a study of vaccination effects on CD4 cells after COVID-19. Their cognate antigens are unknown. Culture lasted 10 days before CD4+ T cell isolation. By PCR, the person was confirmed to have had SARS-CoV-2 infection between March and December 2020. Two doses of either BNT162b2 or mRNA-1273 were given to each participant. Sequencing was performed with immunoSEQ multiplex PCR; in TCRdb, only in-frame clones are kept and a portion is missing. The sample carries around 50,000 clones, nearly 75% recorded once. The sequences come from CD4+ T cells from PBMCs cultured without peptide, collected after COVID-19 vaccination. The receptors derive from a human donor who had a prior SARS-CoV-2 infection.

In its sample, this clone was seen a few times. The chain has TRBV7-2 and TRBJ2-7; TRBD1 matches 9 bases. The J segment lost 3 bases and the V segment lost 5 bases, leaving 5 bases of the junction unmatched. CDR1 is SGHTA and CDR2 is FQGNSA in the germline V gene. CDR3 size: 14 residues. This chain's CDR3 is CASSKDRGIYEQYF. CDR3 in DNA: TGTGCCAGCAGCAAAGACAGGGGGATCTACGAGCAGTACTTC.

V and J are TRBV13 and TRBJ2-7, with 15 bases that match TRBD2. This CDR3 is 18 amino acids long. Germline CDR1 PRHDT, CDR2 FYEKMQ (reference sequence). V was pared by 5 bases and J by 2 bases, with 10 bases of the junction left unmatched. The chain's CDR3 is CASSRAGLAGGPTYEQYF. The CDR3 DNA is TGTGCCAGCAGCCGCGCCGGACTAGCGGGAGGGCCAACCTACGAGCAGTACTTC.

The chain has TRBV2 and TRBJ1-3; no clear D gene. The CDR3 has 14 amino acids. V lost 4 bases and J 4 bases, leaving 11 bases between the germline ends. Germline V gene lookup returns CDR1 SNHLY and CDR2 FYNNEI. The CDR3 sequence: CASSADNHGNTIYF. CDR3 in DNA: TGTGCCAGCAGTGCTGACAATCACGGAAACACCATATATTTT.

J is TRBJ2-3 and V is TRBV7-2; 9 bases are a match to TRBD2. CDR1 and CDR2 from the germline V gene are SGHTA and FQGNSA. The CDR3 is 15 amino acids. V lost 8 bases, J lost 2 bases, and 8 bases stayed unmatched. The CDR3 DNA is TGTGCCAGCTCATTAGCGGGGGCCCCCACAGATACGCAGTATTTT. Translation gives CASSLAGAPTDTQYF.

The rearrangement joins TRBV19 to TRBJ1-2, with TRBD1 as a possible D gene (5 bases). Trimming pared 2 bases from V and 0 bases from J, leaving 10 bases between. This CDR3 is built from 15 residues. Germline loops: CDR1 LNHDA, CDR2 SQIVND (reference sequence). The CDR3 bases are TGTGCCAGTAGTATATATAGGGGAACTAACTATGGCTACACCTTC. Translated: CASSIYRGTNYGYTF.

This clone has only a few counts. The CDR3 nucleotides are TGTGCCAGCAGCCAACGGGTCGGGAGTGCTGGTAATGAGCAGTTCTTC. Translating it yields CASSQRVGSAGNEQFF. The V gene is TRBV4-2, the J gene TRBJ2-1; D may be TRBD2 (6 bases). Germline values: CDR1 LGHNA, CDR2 YNFKEQ. The CDR3 contains 16 residues. V lost 2 bases and J 7 bases, leaving 18 bases between the germline ends.

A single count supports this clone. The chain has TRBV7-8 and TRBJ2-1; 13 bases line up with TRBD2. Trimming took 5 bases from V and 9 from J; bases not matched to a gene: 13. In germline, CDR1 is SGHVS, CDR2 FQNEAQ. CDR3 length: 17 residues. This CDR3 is CASSPRTSGGGNGEQFF. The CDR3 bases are TGTGCCAGCAGCCCAAGGACTAGCGGGGGCGGGAACGGTGAGCAGTTCTTC.

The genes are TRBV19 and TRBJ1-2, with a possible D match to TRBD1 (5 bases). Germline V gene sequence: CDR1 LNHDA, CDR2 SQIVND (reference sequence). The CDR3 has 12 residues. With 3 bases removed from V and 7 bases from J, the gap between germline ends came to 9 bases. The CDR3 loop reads CASSIRGRGYTF. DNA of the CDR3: TGTGCCAGTAGTATTAGGGGCCGTGGCTACACCTTC.

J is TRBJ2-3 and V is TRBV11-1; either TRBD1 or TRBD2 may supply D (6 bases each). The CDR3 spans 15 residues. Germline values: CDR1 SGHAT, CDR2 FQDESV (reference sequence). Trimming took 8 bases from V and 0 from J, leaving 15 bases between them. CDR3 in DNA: TGTGCCAGCGCAAGGGGGGCTGGGAGCACAGATACGCAGTATTTT. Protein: CASARGAGSTDTQYF.

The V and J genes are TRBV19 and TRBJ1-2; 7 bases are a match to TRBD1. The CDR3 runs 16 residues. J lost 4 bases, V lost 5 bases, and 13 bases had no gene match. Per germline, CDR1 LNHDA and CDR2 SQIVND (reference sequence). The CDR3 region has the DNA TGTGCCAGTAGTTTCAAAGGGGGCGGACTGTTCTATGGCTACACCTTC. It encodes CASSFKGGGLFYGYTF.

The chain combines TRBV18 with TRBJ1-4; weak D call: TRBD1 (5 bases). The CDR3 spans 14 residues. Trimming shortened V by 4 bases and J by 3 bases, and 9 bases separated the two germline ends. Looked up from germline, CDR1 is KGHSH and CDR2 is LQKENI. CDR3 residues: CASSRTPSNEKLFF. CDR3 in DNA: TGTGCCAGCTCACGGACACCTTCTAATGAAAAACTGTTTTTT.

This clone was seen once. The CDR3 loop reads CASRIRGTDTQYF. The DNA of the CDR3 is TGTGCCAGCAGAATCAGAGGCACAGATACGCAGTATTTT. The rearrangement joins TRBV3-1 (or the pseudogene TRBV3-2) to TRBJ2-3; no clear D gene. The V and J ends lost 6 bases and 1 base respectively, with 8 bases between them. Germline V gene data show CDR1 as LGHDT and CDR2 as YNNKEL (reference sequence). This CDR3 spans 13 amino acids.

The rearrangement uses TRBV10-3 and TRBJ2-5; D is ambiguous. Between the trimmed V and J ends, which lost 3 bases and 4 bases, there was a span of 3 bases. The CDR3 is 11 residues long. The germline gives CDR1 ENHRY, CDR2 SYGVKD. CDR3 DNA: TGTGCCATCAGTGATTTAGAGACCCAGTACTTC. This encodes CAISDLETQYF.

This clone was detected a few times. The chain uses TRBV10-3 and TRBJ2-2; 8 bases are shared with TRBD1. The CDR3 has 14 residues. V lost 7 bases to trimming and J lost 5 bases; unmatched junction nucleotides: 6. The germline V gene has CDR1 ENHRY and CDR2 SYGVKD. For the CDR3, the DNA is TGTGCCATCAAGGGGGGACAGGCAACCGGGGAGCTGTTTTTT. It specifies CAIKGGQATGELFF.

For the CDR3, the DNA is TGTGCCAGCAGCCGGCTAGGGGGTACAGTCTACGAGCAGTACTTC. It yields the protein CASSRLGGTVYEQYF. The chain carries TRBV7-6 and TRBJ2-7, with TRBD1 as a possible D gene (6 bases). This CDR3 spans 15 amino acids. In germline, CDR1 is SGHVS, CDR2 FNYEAQ. The V and J ends lost 5 bases and 3 bases respectively, with 17 bases between them.

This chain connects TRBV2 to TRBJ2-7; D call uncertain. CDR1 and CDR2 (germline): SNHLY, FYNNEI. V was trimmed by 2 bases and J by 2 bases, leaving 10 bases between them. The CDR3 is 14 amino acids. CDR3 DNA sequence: TGTGCCAGCAGTGAATGGGTCACAGCCTACGAGCAGTACTTC. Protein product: CASSEWVTAYEQYF.

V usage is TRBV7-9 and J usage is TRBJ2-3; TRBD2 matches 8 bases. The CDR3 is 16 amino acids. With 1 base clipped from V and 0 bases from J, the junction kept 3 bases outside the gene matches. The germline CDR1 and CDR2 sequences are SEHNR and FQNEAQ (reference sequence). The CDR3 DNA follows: TGTGCCAGCAGCTTAGGTGGCGGGAGGAGCACAGATACGCAGTATTTT. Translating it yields CASSLGGGRSTDTQYF.

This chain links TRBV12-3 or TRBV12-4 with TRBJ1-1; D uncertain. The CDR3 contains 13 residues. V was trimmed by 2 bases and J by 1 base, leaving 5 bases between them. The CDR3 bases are TGTGCCAGCAGTTTACTTCAGAACACTGAAGCTTTCTTT. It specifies CASSLLQNTEAFF.

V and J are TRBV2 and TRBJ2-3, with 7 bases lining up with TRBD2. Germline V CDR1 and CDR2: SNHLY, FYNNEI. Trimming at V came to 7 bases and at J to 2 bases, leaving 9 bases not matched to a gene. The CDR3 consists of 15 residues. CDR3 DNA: TGTGCCAGCAACGGAAGAAGCGGGACCACAGATACGCAGTATTTT. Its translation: CASNGRSGTTDTQYF.

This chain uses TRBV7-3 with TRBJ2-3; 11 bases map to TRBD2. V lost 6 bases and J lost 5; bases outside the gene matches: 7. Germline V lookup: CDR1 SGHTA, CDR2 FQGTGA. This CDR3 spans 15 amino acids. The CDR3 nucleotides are TGTGCCAGCAGTTACACCGGGACTAGCGGAGATACGCAGTATTTT. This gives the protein CASSYTGTSGDTQYF. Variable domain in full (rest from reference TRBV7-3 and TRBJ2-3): GAGVSQTPSNKVTEKGKYVELRCDPISGHTALYWYRQSLGQGPEFLIYFQGTGAADDSGLPNDRFFAVRPEGSVSTLKIQRTERGDSAVYLCASSYTGTSGDTQYFGPGTRLTVL.

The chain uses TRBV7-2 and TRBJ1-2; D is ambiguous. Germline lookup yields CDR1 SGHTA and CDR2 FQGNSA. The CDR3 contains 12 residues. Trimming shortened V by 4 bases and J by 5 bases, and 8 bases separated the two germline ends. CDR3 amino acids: CASSSYGYGYTF. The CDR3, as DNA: TGTGCCAGCAGCTCATACGGATATGGCTACACCTTC.

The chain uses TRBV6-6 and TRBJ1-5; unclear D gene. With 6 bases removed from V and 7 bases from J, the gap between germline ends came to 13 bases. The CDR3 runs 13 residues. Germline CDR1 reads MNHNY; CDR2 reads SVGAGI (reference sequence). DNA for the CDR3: TGTGCCAGCAGCTCAGGTTCCGGGCAGCCCCAGCATTTT. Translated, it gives CASSSGSGQPQHF.

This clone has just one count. DNA of the CDR3: TGTGCCAGCAATGGGGCTGAGACCCAGTACTTC. Its protein is CASNGAETQYF. This chain uses TRBV6-5 with TRBJ2-5; D possibly corresponds to TRBD1 (5 bases). Trimming took off 7 bases at V and 5 bases at J, with 8 bases between the two ends. Germline V gives CDR1 MNHEY, CDR2 SVGAGI. The CDR3 loop spans 11 amino acids.

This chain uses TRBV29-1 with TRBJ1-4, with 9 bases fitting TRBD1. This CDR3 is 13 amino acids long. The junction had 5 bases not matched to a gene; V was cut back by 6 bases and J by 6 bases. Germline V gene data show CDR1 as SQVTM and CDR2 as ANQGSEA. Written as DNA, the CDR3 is TGCAGCGTGATACAGGGGGCCGATGAAAAACTGTTTTTT. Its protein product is CSVIQGADEKLFF.